This TCR beta chain was retrieved from a study of shared clonotypes between healthy human individuals. To note about this clone: Antigen specificity is unknown.

General observations from the study: Naive subsets typically showed greater estimated richness than memory subsets.

The V segment lost 2 bases and the J segment 6 bases; nucleotides outside the gene matches: 3. The germline CDR1 and CDR2 sequences are SEHNR and FQNEAQ (reference sequence). The CDR3 totals 14 residues. Data came from immunoSEQ multiplex PCR; TCRdb stores just in-frame clones and leaves some out. The repertoire has around 2.5 million clones, approximately 93% of them found once; the top ten carry around 0.37%. The sequencing input was naive CD4+ T cells from PBMCs. The sample's subset: CD45RA+ positively selected. The sequence was collected from a man aged 18 to 30 in good health. Some clones in this sample may be carry-over from other donors' samples. This sequence joins TRBV7-9 and TRBJ2-2; 7 bases line up with TRBD1. The CDR3 sequence: CASSLPQGAGELFF. CDR3 DNA: TGTGCCAGCAGCTTACCCCAGGGGGCCGGGGAGCTGTTTTTT.